The rows below give T cell receptor beta chains drawn from one sample of a study of T cell responses to AZD1222 COVID-19 vaccine. Using immunoSEQ multiplex PCR, the repertoire was profiled, and TCRdb retains in-frame clones only, with some absent. This table holds about 72,000 clones, 80% to 90% found once. This material consisted of peripheral blood, taken 28 days after the second AZD1222 dose. The receptors derive from an adult who received the AZD1222 COVID-19 vaccine. Each CDR3 is given with its conserved first and last residue. The D gene is left open where the match is weak. Size tells how often a clone was seen (once, few, many) or the class of an expanded clone, and some rows leave it out.

-	TRBJ2-7	-	TRBV5-1	TGCGCCAGCAGCGACGACTCCTTGGGCTACGAGCAGTACTTC	CASSDDSLGYEQYF
-	TRBJ2-1	-	TRBV5-1	TGCGCCAGCAGCTTGGGGGACGGTGCCTACAATGAGCAGTTCTTC	CASSLGDGAYNEQFF
-	TRBJ2-3	TRBD2	TRBV19	TGTGCCAGCCTCAGGACTAGCGGGGTTGGTACGCAGTATTTT	CASLRTSGVGTQYF
-	TRBJ2-6	-	TRBV23-1	TGCGCCGGATCCGCGAGGGGTACGCCTGGGGCCAACGTCCTGACTTTC	CAGSARGTPGANVLTF
once	TRBJ2-3	TRBD2	TRBV7-3	TGTGCCAGCAGCTTAGGAGCGGGGGTAGATACGCAGTATTTT	CASSLGAGVDTQYF
-	TRBJ1-5	TRBD1	TRBV19	TGTGCCAGCTCGGACAGGGGACCATATAGCAATCAGCCCCAGCATTTT	CASSDRGPYSNQPQHF
-	TRBJ1-6	-	TRBV5-1	TGCGCCAGCAGCTTCGAATCTAGGTCACCCCTCCACTTT	CASSFESRSPLHF
-	TRBJ1-4	-	TRBV25-1	TGTGCCAGCAGTGAAGGTGTCGGGGGGACTAATGAAAAACTGTTTTTT	CASSEGVGGTNEKLFF
-	TRBJ1-6	TRBD1	TRBV2	TGTGCCAGCAGTCTACGACAGGGATCGTATAATTCACCCCTCCACTTT	CASSLRQGSYNSPLHF
-	TRBJ2-1	TRBD2	TRBV5-1	TGCGCCAGCAGCTTATTCGGGAGGACGGACAATGAGCAGTTCTTC	CASSLFGRTDNEQFF
-	TRBJ1-6	TRBD1	TRBV5-4	TGTGCCAGCAGCGTACAGGGGGCTGGTTCACCCCTCCACTTT	CASSVQGAGSPLHF
-	TRBJ2-7	TRBD1	TRBV7-9	TGTGCCAGCAGCTCGGGACAGAGACCGTACGAGCAGTACTTC	CASSSGQRPYEQYF
-	TRBJ1-2	-	TRBV3-1/TRBV3-2	TGTGCCAGCAGCCAAGGAGGGCGGACACTCTATGGCTACACCTTC	CASSQGGRTLYGYTF
-	TRBJ1-2	TRBD1	TRBV28	TGTGCCAGCAGTCGACAGGGACATGGCTACACCTTC	CASSRQGHGYTF
-	TRBJ1-3	TRBD1	TRBV7-2	TGTGCCAGCAGCTCACAGGGGGCGACTGGAAACACCATATATTTT	CASSSQGATGNTIYF
-	TRBJ1-3	TRBD1	TRBV6-5	TGTGCCAGCAGCCGGGGACAGGGAACTGGAAACACCATATATTTT	CASSRGQGTGNTIYF
once	TRBJ2-7	TRBD2	TRBV7-2	TGTGCCAGCAGCTTAGTAGCACTAGCGGGCAACTCCTACGAGCAGTACTTC	CASSLVALAGNSYEQYF
-	TRBJ2-2	-	TRBV21-1	TGTGCCATCCGCAGGGGGGGACAGGGTGAGGCCGGGGAGCTGTTTTTT	CAIRRGGQGEAGELFF
-	TRBJ2-7	TRBD1	TRBV6-6	TGTGCCAGCAGCAGGGGACAGACCGCCTCCTACGAGCAGTACTTC	CASSRGQTASYEQYF
-	TRBJ2-5	-	TRBV13	TGTGCCAGCAGCTATGACCCCAGGAACCAAGAGACCCAGTACTTC	CASSYDPRNQETQYF
-	TRBJ2-3	TRBD2	TRBV28	TGTGCCTTAGACGGGGGGGGCACAGATACGCAGTATTTT	CALDGGGTDTQYF
-	TRBJ2-7	-	TRBV5-1	TGCGCCAGCAGCTTGAGAGGGGGCTACGAGCAGTACTTC	CASSLRGGYEQYF
once	TRBJ2-2	TRBD1	TRBV4-3	TGCGCCAGCAGCCCACAGCCAGGGGGTTCGGGACAGGGGAACACCGGGGAGCTGTTTTTT	CASSPQPGGSGQGNTGELFF
-	TRBJ2-2	TRBD2	TRBV29-1	TGCAGCGGAAGACTAGCGGGAGGGCCAGTTCCCACCGGGGAGCTGTTTTTT	CSGRLAGGPVPTGELFF
-	TRBJ2-2	TRBD1	TRBV28	TGTGCCAGCAGTCCAGACTTCGGGACAGGGAACACCGGGGAGCTGTTTTTT	CASSPDFGTGNTGELFF
-	TRBJ2-7	-	TRBV5-1	TGCGCCAGCAGCTTGGAGGGGGGAATGGGGGACGAGCAGTACTTC	CASSLEGGMGDEQYF
-	TRBJ2-1	TRBD2	TRBV7-3	TGTGCCAGCAGCCTAGGGGGACTAGCGGGAGGGGATTACAATGAGCAGTTCTTC	CASSLGGLAGGDYNEQFF
-	TRBJ1-3	TRBD1	TRBV19	TGTGCCACCTCGGACAGGGGATCTGGAAACACCATATATTTT	CATSDRGSGNTIYF
-	TRBJ2-3	-	TRBV2	TGTGCCAGCAAGTTGACAGGAGGCACAGATACGCAGTATTTT	CASKLTGGTDTQYF
-	TRBJ2-7	-	TRBV7-2	TGTGCCAGCAGCTTAACCGTAAACGAGCAGTACTTC	CASSLTVNEQYF
-	TRBJ1-5	TRBD1	TRBV6-6	TGTGCCAGCAGTTTTCAGACAGGGGCTCAGCCCCAGCATTTT	CASSFQTGAQPQHF
-	TRBJ2-1	TRBD1	TRBV2	TGTGCCAGCATTTTGAGACAGGGTGGGAATGAGCAGTTCTTC	CASILRQGGNEQFF
once	TRBJ1-5	-	TRBV28	TGTGCCAGCAGTTTAAGTGACAGACATCAGCCCCAGCATTTT	CASSLSDRHQPQHF
-	TRBJ2-6	-	TRBV6-2/TRBV6-3	TGTGCCAGCAGTTGGCTCCAATCTGGGGCCAACGTCCTGACTTTC	CASSWLQSGANVLTF
-	TRBJ2-5	TRBD2	TRBV9	TGTGCCAGCAGCCCTCCGGGACTAGCGGGAGAAGAGACCCAGTACTTC	CASSPPGLAGEETQYF
-	TRBJ2-7	-	TRBV5-4	TGTGCCAGCAGCCCCCGGGACGGTGGCTACGAGCAGTACTTC	CASSPRDGGYEQYF
-	TRBJ2-7	-	TRBV7-9	TGTGCCAGCAGCGAAGGACTACTCTACGAGCAGTACTTC	CASSEGLLYEQYF
-	TRBJ1-1	-	TRBV11-2	TGTGCCAGCAGCTTAGATCCGCCTTCCGAAGCTTTCTTT	CASSLDPPSEAFF
-	TRBJ1-1	-	TRBV4-1	TGCGCCAGCAGCCAAGTTAATACTGAAGCTTTCTTT	CASSQVNTEAFF
-	TRBJ2-7	-	TRBV27	TGTGCCAGCAGTTTATCGGGGGTGGCCTACGAGCAGTACTTC	CASSLSGVAYEQYF
-	TRBJ2-3	-	TRBV9	TGTGCCAGCAGCCCAGTATTGGATACGCAGTATTTT	CASSPVLDTQYF
-	TRBJ2-5	-	TRBV28	TGTGCCAGCAGTTTGGATGGGAACAGACAAGAGACCCAGTACTTC	CASSLDGNRQETQYF
few	TRBJ1-6	-	TRBV20-1	TGCAGTGCTTTAGGGCCCCCTAACCTCCACTTT	CSALGPPNLHF
-	TRBJ2-5	-	TRBV7-9	TGTGCCAGCAGCTTCCAGACGGTAGAGTACTTC	CASSFQTVEYF
-	TRBJ2-3	TRBD1	TRBV6-4	TGTGCCAGCAGTGGACAGGGGGCAATCGGGGATACGCAGTATTTT	CASSGQGAIGDTQYF
-	TRBJ1-2	-	TRBV21-1	TGTGCCAGCAGCGCCCGGGCTCAGGGGAGCTATGGCTACACCTTC	CASSARAQGSYGYTF
once	TRBJ2-3	TRBD2	TRBV7-7	TGTGCCAGCAGCTCGGGACTAGCGGGAGAGGCAGATACGCAGTATTTT	CASSSGLAGEADTQYF
-	TRBJ1-2	-	TRBV19	TGTGCCAGTAGTACCCTCGGCGGGATCGGTGGCTACACCTTC	CASSTLGGIGGYTF
few	TRBJ1-5	-	TRBV30	TGTGCCTGGAGTCGCCTATCTGGTCAGCCCCAGCATTTT	CAWSRLSGQPQHF
-	TRBJ1-4	-	TRBV25-1	TGTGCCAGCACCAATTCGGAAAAACTGTTTTTT	CASTNSEKLFF
-	TRBJ1-2	-	TRBV19	TGTGCCAGTAGTAGGGGAAAGGGGGATTATGGCTACACCTTC	CASSRGKGDYGYTF
few	TRBJ1-1	-	TRBV7-2	TGTGCCAGCAGCTTAGCGGGGGGCAGGGGATGGACTGAAGCTTTCTTT	CASSLAGGRGWTEAFF
-	TRBJ1-1	-	TRBV3-1/TRBV3-2	TGTGCCAGCAGCCAAGATCAAGGTTGGGCTTTCTTT	CASSQDQGWAFF
-	TRBJ2-7	-	TRBV5-5	TGTGCCAGCAGCCCGAGGGACACCCTGATTGGTTACGAGCAGTACTTC	CASSPRDTLIGYEQYF